This entry describes one T cell receptor (beta chain). The antigen is not known. This specimen comes from a study of T-cell reconstitution after alpha-beta-depleted transplantation in children. Whole-study findings and limits: Surviving recipient T cells and intrathymic progenitors accounted for some patients' high TCRbeta diversity at day 60. Several hundred graft clones that had expanded were reportedly the source of alpha-beta T cells about two months after transplant. T-cell counts and diversity at one year following transplant were attributed mainly to newly produced T cells.

Germline V gives CDR1 KGHSH, CDR2 LQKENI. Losses at the gene ends were 2 bases for V and 8 bases for J; bases not matched to a gene: 10. The CDR3 totals 16 residues. Preparing the TCRbeta library involved the use of unique molecular identifiers. Each CDR3 protein gets one entry after TCRdb re-called the PCR reads with MiXCR. Seen here are a few hundred thousand distinct CDR3 sequences, more than 20% observed once, and the top ten hold about 5%. This receptor was taken from a female patient between 2 and 15 years old who had a stem cell transplant for congenital amegakaryocytic thrombocytopenia, so the T cells may come from the graft donor. The chain couples TRBV18 to TRBJ2-1; 9 nucleotides match TRBD2. Sequenced here: PBMCs, mostly from graft donor cells, sampled 360 days after TCRalphabeta/CD19-depleted stem cell transplant. This chain's CDR3 is CASSPGIAGARDEQFF. DNA for the CDR3: TGTGCCAGCTCACCAGGCATAGCGGGAGCTCGGGATGAGCAGTTCTTC.